The clone carrying this T cell receptor (beta chain) was found once. Its specificity is not known. This entry is derived from a study of T cell responses to AZD1222 COVID-19 vaccine. Findings of the study overall: All repertoire sampling was performed exclusively after the peak T cell response.

Profiled with immunoSEQ multiplex PCR; TCRdb holds only in-frame clones, not every one. The sample records around 44,000 clones, about 86% being singletons. With V trimmed by 4 bases and J by 6 bases, 15 bases remained unmatched. This CDR3 region has 18 residues. Germline CDR1 SGHDT, CDR2 YYEEEE. The source is an adult who received the AZD1222 COVID-19 vaccine. The sequencing used peripheral blood, collected 28 days after the second AZD1222 dose. V and J are TRBV5-6 and TRBJ2-1; 11 bases align to TRBD2. For the CDR3, the DNA is TGTGCCAGCAGCCTCCGAGCCCGACTAGCGGGAACCGTCAATGAGCAGTTCTTC. Protein: CASSLRARLAGTVNEQFF.